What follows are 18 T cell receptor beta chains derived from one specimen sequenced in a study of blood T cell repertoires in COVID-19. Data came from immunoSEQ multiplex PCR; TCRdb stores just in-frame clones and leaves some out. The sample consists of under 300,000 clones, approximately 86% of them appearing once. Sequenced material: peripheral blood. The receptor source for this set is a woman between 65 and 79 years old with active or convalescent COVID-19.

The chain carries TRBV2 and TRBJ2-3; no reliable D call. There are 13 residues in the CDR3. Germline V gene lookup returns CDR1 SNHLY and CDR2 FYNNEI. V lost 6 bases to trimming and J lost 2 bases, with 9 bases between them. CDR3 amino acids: CASSPPYTDTQYF. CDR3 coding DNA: TGTGCCAGCAGCCCCCCCTACACAGATACGCAGTATTTT.

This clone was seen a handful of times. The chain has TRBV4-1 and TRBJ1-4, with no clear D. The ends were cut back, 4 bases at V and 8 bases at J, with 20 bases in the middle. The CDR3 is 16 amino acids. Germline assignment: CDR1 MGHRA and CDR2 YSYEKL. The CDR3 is CASSPEPPPGGEKLFF. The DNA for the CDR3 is TGCGCCAGCAGCCCCGAACCCCCGCCGGGAGGGGAAAAACTGTTTTTT.

The CDR3 protein is CASSPGGSGNTIYF. CDR3 coding DNA: TGTGCCAGCTCACCGGGAGGCTCTGGAAACACCATATATTTT. The gene calls are TRBV18 and TRBJ1-3; D uncertain. Trimming stripped 3 bases from V and 0 bases from J, with 6 bases between. Germline assignment: CDR1 KGHSH and CDR2 LQKENI. The CDR3 spans 14 residues. Using reference TRBV18 and TRBJ1-3 for the parts outside the CDR3, the full variable domain is NAGVMQNPRHLVRRRGQEARLRCSPMKGHSHVYWYRQLPEEGLKFMVYLQKENIIDESGMPKERFSAEFPKEGPSILRIQQVVRGDSAAYFCASSPGGSGNTIYFGEGSWLTVV.

CDR3 loop: CASKEAVVITDTQYF. For the CDR3, the DNA is TGCGCCAGCAAAGAAGCCGTTGTAATCACAGATACGCAGTATTTT. This rearrangement joins TRBV10-2 to TRBJ2-3; no firm D call. The germline V gene has CDR1 WSHSY and CDR2 SAAADI. The CDR3 consists of 15 residues. Trimming left V 7 bases short and J 2 bases short, with 16 bases between.

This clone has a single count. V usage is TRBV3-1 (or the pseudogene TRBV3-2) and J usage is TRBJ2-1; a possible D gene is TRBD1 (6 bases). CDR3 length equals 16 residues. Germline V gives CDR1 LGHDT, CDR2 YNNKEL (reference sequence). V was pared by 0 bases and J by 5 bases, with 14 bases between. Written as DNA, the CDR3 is TGTGCCAGCAGCCAAGATATGGGTCAGGGGAACAATGAGCAGTTCTTC. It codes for CASSQDMGQGNNEQFF.

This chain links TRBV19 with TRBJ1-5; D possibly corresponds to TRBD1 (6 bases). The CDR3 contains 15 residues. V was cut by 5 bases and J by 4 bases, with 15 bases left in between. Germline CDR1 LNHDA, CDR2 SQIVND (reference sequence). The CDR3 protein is CASSSTGNGNQPQHF. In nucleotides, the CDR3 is TGTGCCAGTAGTTCCACAGGGAATGGGAATCAGCCCCAGCATTTT.

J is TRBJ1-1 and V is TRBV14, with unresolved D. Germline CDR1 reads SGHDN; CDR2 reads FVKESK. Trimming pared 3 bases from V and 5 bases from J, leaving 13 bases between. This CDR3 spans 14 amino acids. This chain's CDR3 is CASSQLGPGTEAFF. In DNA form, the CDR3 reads TGTGCCAGCAGCCAGTTAGGGCCGGGGACTGAAGCTTTCTTT.

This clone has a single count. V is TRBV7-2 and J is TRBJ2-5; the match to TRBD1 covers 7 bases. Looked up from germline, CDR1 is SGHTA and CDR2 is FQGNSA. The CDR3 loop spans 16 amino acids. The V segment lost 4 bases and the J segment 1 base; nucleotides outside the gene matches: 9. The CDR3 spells CASSYQTGTAQETQYF. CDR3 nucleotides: TGTGCCAGCAGCTACCAGACAGGGACAGCCCAAGAGACCCAGTACTTC.

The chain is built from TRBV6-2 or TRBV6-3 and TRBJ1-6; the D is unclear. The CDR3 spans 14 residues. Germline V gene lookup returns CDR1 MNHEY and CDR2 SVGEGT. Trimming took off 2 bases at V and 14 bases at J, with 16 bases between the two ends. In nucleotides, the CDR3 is TGTGCCAGCAGTTACCCCGCCCCCGCGATAACCCTCCACTTT. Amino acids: CASSYPAPAITLHF.

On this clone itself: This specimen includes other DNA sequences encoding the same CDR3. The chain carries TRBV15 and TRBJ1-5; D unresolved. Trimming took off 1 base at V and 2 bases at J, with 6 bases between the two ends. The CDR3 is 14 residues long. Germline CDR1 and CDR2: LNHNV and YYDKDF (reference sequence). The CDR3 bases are TGTGCCACCAGCAGAGGCGGGGGCAATCAGCCCCAGCATTTT. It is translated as CATSRGGGNQPQHF.

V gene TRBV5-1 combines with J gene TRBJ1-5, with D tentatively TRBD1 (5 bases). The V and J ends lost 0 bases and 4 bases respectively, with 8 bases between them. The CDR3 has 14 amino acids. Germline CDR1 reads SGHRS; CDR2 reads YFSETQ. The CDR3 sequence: CASSLDRGNQPQHF. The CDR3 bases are TGCGCCAGCAGCTTGGATCGGGGGAATCAGCCCCAGCATTTT. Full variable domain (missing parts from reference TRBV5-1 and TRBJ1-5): KAGVTQTPRYLIKTRGQQVTLSCSPISGHRSVSWYQQTPGQGLQFLFEYFSETQRNKGNFPGRFSGRQFSNSRSEMNVSTLELGDSALYLCASSLDRGNQPQHFGDGTRLSIL.

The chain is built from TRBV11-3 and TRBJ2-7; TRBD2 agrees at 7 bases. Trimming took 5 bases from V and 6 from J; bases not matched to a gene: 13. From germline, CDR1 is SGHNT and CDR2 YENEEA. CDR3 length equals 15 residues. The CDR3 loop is CASSPQSGEMGEQYF. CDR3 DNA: TGTGCCAGCAGCCCACAAAGCGGGGAAATGGGCGAGCAGTACTTC.

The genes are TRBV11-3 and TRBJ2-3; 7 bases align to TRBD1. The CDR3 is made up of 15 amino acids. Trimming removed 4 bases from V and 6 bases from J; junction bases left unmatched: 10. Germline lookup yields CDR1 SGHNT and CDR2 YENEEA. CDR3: CASSSRQQGLDTQYF. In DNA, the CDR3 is TGTGCCAGCAGCTCCCGGCAACAGGGGTTGGATACGCAGTATTTT.

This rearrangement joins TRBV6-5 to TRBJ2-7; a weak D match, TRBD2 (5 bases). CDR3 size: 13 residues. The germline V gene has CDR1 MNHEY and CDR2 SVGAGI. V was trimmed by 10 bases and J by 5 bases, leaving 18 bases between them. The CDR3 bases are TGTGCCACGTCTATACTAGTTCCCCACGAGCAGTACTTC. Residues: CATSILVPHEQYF.

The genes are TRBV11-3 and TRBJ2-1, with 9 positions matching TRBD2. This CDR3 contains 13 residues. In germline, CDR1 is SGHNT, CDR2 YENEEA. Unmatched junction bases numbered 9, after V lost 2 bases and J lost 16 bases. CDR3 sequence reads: CASSLTPAGGLFF. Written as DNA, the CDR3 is TGTGCCAGCAGCTTAACCCCCGCGGGGGGGTTATTCTTC.

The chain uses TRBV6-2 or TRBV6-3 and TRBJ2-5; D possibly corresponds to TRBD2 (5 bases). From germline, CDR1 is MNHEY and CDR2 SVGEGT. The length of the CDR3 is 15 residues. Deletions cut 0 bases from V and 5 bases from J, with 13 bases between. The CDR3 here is CASSYSVGASETQYF. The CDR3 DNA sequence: TGTGCCAGCAGTTACTCAGTGGGAGCTAGCGAGACCCAGTACTTC.

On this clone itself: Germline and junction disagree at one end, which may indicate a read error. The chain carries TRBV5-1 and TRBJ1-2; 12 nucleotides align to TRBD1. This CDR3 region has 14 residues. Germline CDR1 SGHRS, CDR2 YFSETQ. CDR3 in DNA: TGCACCAGCAGCTGGGGACAGGGGGCGCGGGGCTACACCTTC. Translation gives CTSSWGQGARGYTF.

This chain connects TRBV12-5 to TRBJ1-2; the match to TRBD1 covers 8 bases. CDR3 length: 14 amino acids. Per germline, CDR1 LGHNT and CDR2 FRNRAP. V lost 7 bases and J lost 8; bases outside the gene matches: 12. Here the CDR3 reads CASAPDRGMGGYTF. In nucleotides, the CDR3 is TGTGCTAGTGCCCCCGACAGGGGAATGGGAGGCTACACCTTC.